This TCR beta chain was identified in a study of blood T cell repertoires in COVID-19. On the study more broadly: COVID-19 samples, acute and convalescent, were from the United States, Italy and Spain. PBMCs, B-cell-depleted T cells, or T cells were the source of the cDNA or gDNA that made up the material.

The protocol was immunoSEQ multiplex PCR, while the TCRdb copy is restricted to in-frame clones and leaves out a portion. This sample carries about 340,000 clones, approximately 83% of them seen once, and the ten largest clones take around 4.2%. Germline V gives CDR1 LGHDT, CDR2 YNNKEL (reference sequence). The CDR3 extends over 15 amino acids. Trimming took off 0 bases at V and 2 bases at J, with 10 bases between the two ends. All enrollees were roughly 18 to 90 years old and from about 25 US areas. Participants' own reports of clinical history determined their cohort assignment. Sequencing was done on a sample of PBMCs or T cells enriched from blood (not recorded which). The chain combines TRBV3-1 (or the pseudogene TRBV3-2) with TRBJ1-2; D possibly corresponds to TRBD1 (5 bases). The clonotype originates from a woman between 40 and 55 years old with acute COVID-19. The CDR3 DNA reads TGTGCCAGCAGCCAAGAACCCAGGGCCAACTATGGCTACACCTTC. Translated: CASSQEPRANYGYTF.